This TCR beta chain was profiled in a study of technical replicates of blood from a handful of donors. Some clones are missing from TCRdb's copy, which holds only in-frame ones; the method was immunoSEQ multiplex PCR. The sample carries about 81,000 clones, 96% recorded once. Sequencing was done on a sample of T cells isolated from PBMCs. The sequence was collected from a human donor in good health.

CDR3: CASEETGGGEKLFF. DNA for the CDR3: TGCGCCAGCGAAGAGACAGGGGGCGGCGAAAAACTGTTTTTT. The V and J genes are TRBV5-1 and TRBJ1-4, with 10 bases aligning to TRBD1. V lost 7 bases and J lost 8; bases outside the gene matches: 8. The germline gives CDR1 SGHRS, CDR2 YFSETQ. This CDR3 region has 14 residues.